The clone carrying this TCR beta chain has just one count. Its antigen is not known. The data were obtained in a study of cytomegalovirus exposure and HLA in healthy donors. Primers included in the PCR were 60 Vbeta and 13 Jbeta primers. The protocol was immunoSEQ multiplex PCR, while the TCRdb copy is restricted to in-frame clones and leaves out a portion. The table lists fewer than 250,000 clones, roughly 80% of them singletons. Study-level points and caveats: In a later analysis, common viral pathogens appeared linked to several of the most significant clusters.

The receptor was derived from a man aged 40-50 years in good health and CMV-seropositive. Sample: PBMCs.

The CDR3 DNA reads TGCGCCAGCAGTGAGTGGAGGGTCTACGAGCAGTACTTC. Amino acids: CASSEWRVYEQYF. The chain recombines TRBV10-2 with TRBJ2-7; a possible D gene is TRBD2 (6 bases). Germline CDR1 WSHSY, CDR2 SAAADI. V was shortened by 1 base and J by 3 bases, with 7 bases between the two germline ends. The CDR3 consists of 13 residues.